Detailed here is one T cell receptor (beta chain). The antigen is undetermined. This entry is derived from a study of T-cell memory formation after mild COVID-19. Across the whole study: The two donors had largely donor-specific TCR clusters.

TCRdb itself ran the 5' RACE reads through MiXCR, one entry per CDR3 protein. The table has roughly 200,000 distinct CDR3 sequences, approximately 16% seen once. V lost 0 bases to trimming and J lost 9 bases; unmatched junction nucleotides: 4. The CDR3 has 15 amino acids. Germline values: CDR1 MGHDK, CDR2 SYGVNS. Findings and limits, study-wide: Mainly in CM and EM were contracting CD4+ clones; CD8+ were in EMRA. Some SARS-CoV-2-responding clones were already detected in memory before infection.

The clonotype comes from an adult woman who had mild COVID-19 (a few samples of this study predate the infection). Cell type and time point are not known. Sequencing used PBMCs or a T cell subset sorted from them (not recorded which). The V call is TRBV25-1, the J call TRBJ2-1; 11 nucleotides line up with TRBD1. CDR3 DNA sequence: TGTGCCAGCAGTGAATATGGACAGGGGGCGTTTGAGCAGTTCTTC. This translates into CASSEYGQGAFEQFF.